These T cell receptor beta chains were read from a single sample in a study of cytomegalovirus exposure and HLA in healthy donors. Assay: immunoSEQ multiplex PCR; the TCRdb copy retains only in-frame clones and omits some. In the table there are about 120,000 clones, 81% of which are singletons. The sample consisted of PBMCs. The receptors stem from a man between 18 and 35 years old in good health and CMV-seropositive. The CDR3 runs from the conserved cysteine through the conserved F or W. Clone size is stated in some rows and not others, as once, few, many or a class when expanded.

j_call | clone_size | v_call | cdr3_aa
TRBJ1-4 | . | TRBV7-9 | CSSSLDGGATNEKLFF
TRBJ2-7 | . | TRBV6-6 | CASSSGTSREQYF
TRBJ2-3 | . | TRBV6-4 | CASSGGTGGSDTQYF
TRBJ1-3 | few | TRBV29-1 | CSVHRGSGNTIYF
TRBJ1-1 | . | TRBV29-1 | CSVRGNTEAFF
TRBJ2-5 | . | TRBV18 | CASSPLQGETQYF
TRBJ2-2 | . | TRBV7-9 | CSSSLRSGGTGELFF
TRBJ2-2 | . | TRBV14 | CASSQVAGAPGELFF
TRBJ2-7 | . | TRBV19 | CASSQSGTGAYEQYF
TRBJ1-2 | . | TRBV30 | CAWSARQGVSNYGYTF
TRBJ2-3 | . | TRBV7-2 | CASSLTSGTDTQYF
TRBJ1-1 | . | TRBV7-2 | CASSPSWLGGIAEAFF
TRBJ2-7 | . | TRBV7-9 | CASSSSSVHEQYF
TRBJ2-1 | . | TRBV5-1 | CASSHLFWSPRGDEQFF
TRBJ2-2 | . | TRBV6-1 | CASSSLRGFTGELFF
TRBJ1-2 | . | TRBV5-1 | CASSLGTPGSVHGYTF
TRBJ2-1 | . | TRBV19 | CASSISGSRQFF
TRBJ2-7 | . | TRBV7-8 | CASSLGGQGRGEQYF
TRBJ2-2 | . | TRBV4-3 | CASSQGLAVTGELFF
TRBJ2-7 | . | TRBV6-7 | CASSFQTKSRGLSSYEQYF
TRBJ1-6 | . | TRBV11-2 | CASSPRFDSPLHF
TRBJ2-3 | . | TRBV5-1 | CASSLSPSKSDTQYF
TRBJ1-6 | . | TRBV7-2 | CASSLKTGDNSPLHF
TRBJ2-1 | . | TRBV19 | CASSINSYNEQFF
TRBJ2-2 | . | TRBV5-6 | CASRSAGTGTGELFF
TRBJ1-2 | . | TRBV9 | CASRRAGGSVGYTF
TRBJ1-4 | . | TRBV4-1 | CASSQDRGFLDEKLFF
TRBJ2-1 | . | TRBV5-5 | CASSPTGGSYNEQFF
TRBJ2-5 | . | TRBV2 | CASRETPSGHQETQYF
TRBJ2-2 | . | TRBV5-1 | CASSWVQGTGELFF
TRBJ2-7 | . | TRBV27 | CASSGSWADEQYF
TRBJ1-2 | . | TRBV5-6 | CASSQDRGYGDYGYTF
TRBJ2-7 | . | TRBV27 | CASRPGQGSGEQYF
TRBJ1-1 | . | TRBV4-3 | CASSLGQNTEAFF
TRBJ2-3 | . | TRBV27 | CASSLTGGGRWYF
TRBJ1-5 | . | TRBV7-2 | CASSLGQGASQPQHF
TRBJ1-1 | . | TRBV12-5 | CASLGAWGPNTEAFF
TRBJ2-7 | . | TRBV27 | CASSPATGGQRRQYF
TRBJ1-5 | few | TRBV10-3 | CAIKKDRGSNQPQHF
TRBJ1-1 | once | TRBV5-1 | CASSLAPGVSTEAFF